This T cell receptor beta chain was profiled in a study of Ad26.COV2.S vaccination and SARS-CoV-2 variants. Across the study: Donor allocation was to the COV1001 Ad26.COV2.S trial arm. In the study, Ad26.COV2.S was injected intramuscularly once, or twice 56 days apart. Whole-study results and caveats: In vaccinated individuals, spike-specific CD8+ and CD4+ T cell responses reportedly displayed substantial breadth. It was found that vaccine and placebo recipients had similar non-spike TCR breadth.

The sample's treatment: approximately 18 received Ad26.COV2.S at low or high dose, single or two shots; several received placebo; per-sample allocation not given. Sampling occurred on day 63 after the first vaccine or placebo injection. Trimming removed 4 bases from V and 10 bases from J; junction bases left unmatched: 17. Looked up from germline, CDR1 is SGHDN and CDR2 is FVKESK. There are 16 residues in the CDR3. This clone occurred a few times. Its antigen is still unknown. Generated by immunoSEQ multiplex PCR, the TCRdb table keeps only in-frame clones and is missing some. Among 300,000 to 400,000 clones listed, 88% were seen once.

This material consisted of peripheral blood, taken in a trial of Ad26.COV2.S vaccine versus placebo. V and J are TRBV14 and TRBJ2-7; TRBD1 matches 9 bases. The source of this sequence is a person between 18 and 60 years old who received the Ad26.COV2.S COVID-19 vaccine or a placebo. The CDR3 nucleotides read TGTGCCAGCAGCCCAACCCCCCGGGACAGGGTCGTGGGTCAGTACTTC. This gives the protein CASSPTPRDRVVGQYF.